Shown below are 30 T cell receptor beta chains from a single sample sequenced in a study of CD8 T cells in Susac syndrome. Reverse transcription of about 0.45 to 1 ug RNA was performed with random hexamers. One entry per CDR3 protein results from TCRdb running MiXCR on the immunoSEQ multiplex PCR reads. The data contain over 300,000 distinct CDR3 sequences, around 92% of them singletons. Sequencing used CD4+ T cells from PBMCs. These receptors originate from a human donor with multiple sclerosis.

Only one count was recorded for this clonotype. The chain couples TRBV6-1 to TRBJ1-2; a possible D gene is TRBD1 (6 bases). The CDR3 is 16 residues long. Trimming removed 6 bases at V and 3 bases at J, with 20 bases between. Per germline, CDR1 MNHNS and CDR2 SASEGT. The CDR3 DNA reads TGTGCCAGCAGCCGGGTTAGTCGCGGGGGCCACTATGGCTACACCTTC. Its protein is CASSRVSRGGHYGYTF.

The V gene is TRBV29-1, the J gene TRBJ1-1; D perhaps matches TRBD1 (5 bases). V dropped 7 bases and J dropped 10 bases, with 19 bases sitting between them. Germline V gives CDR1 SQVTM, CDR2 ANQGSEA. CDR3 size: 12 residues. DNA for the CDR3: TGCAGCGGAGGGGTAACCTGGACTAGAGCTTTCTTT. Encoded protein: CSGGVTWTRAFF.

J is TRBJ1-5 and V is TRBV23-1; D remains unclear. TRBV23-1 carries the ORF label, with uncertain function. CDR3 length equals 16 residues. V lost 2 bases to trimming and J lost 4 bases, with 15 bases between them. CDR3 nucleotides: TGCGCCAGCAGTCAACCCACAGAGACAATAAATCAGCCCCAGCATTTT. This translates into CASSQPTETINQPQHF.

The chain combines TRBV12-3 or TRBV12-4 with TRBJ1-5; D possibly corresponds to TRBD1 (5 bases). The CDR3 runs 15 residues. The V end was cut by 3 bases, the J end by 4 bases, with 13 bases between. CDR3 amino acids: CASSFGRGANQPQHF. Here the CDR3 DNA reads TGTGCCAGCAGTTTTGGGAGGGGAGCGAATCAGCCCCAGCATTTT.

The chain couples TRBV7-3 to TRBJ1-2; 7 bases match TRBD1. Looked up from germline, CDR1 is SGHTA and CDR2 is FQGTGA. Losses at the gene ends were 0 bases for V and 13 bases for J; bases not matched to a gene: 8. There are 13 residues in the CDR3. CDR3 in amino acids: CASSLTTQGGITF. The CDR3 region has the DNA TGTGCCAGCAGCTTAACAACGCAGGGGGGAATCACCTTC. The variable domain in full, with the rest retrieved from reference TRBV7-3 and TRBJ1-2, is GAGVSQTPSNKVTEKGKYVELRCDPISGHTALYWYRQSLGQGPEFLIYFQGTGAADDSGLPNDRFFAVRPEGSVSTLKIQRTERGDSAVYLCASSLTTQGGITFGSGTRLTVV.

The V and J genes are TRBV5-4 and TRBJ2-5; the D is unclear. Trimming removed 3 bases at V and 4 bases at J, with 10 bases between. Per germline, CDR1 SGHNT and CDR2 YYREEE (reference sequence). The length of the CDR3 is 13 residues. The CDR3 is CASSSDLTETQYF. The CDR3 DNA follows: TGTGCCAGCAGCTCTGACCTTACAGAGACCCAGTACTTC.

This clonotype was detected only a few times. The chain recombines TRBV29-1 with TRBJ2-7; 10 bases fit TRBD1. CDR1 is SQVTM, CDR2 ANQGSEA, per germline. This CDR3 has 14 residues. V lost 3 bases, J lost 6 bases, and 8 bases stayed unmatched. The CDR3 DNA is TGCAGCGTTGATGGGACAGGGGCGGGTCGCGAGCAGTACTTC. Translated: CSVDGTGAGREQYF.

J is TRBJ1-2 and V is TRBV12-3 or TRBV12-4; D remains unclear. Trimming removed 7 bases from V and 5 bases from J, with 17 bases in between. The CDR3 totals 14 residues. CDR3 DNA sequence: TGTGCCAGCACCGACCGTGGGGTGAGGTATGGCTACACCTTC. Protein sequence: CASTDRGVRYGYTF.

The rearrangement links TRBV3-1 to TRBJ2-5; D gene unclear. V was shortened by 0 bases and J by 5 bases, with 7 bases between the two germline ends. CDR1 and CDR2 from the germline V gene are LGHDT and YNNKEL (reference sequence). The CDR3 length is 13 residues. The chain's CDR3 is CASSQEGWETQYF. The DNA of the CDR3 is TGTGCCAGCAGCCAAGAAGGATGGGAGACCCAGTACTTC.

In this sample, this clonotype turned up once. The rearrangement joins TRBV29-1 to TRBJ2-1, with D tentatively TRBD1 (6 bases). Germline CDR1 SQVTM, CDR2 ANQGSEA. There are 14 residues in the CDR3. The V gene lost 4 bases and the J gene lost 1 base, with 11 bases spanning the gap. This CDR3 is CSVVPGESYNEQFF. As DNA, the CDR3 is TGCAGCGTTGTCCCAGGGGAATCCTACAATGAGCAGTTCTTC.

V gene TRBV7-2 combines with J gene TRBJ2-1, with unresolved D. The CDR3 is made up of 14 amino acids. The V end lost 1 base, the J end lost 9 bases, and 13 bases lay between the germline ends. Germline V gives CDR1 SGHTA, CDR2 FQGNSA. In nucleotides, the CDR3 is TGTGCCAGCAGCTTAGAAGTTTTGGCAAGTGAGCAGTTCTTC. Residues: CASSLEVLASEQFF.

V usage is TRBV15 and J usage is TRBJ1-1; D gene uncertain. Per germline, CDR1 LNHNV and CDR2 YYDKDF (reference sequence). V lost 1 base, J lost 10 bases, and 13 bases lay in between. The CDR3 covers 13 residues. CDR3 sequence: CATSRALGAGAFF. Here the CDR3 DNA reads TGTGCCACCAGCAGAGCCCTGGGAGCGGGAGCTTTCTTT.

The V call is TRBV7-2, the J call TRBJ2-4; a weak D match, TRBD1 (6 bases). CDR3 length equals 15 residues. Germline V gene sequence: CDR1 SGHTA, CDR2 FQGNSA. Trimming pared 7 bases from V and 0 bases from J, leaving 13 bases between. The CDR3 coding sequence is TGTGCCAGCACTCCAGGGGTTCTAGCCAAAAACATTCAGTACTTC. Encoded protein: CASTPGVLAKNIQYF.

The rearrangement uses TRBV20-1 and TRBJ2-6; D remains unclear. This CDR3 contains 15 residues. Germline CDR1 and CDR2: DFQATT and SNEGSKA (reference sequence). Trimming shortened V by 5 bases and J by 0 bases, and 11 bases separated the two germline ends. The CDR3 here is CSASPPGSGANVLTF. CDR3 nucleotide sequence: TGCAGTGCTTCCCCGCCGGGCTCTGGGGCCAACGTCCTGACTTTC.

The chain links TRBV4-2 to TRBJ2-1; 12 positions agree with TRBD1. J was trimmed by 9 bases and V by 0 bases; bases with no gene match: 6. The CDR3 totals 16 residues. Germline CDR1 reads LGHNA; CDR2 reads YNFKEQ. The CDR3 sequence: CASSQEWDRGQAEQFF. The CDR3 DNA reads TGTGCCAGCAGCCAAGAGTGGGACAGGGGGCAGGCTGAGCAGTTCTTC.

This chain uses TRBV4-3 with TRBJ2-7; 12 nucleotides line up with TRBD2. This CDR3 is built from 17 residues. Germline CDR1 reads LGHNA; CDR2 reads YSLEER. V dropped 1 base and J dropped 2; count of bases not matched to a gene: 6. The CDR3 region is CASSQGLAGVTAYEQYF. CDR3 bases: TGCGCCAGCAGCCAAGGACTAGCGGGAGTGACGGCCTACGAGCAGTACTTC.

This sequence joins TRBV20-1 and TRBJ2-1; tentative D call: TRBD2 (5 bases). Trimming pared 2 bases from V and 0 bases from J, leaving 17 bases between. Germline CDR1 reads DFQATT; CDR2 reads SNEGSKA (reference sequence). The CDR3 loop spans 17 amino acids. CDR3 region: CSARYPWESRSYNEQFF. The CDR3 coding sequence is TGCAGTGCTAGATACCCTTGGGAGAGCCGCTCCTACAATGAGCAGTTCTTC.

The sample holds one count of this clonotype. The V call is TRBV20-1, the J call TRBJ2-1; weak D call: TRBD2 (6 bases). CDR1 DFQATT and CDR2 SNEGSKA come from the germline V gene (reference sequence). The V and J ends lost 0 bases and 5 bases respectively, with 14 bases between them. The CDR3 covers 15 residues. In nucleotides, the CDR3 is TGCAGTGCTAGAGATCCGGGACTGCATAACAATGAGCAGTTCTTC. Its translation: CSARDPGLHNNEQFF.

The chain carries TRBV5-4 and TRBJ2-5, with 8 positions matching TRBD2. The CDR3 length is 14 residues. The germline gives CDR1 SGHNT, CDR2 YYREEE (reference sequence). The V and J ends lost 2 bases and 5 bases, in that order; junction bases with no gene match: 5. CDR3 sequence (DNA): TGTGCCAGCAGCTTTAGCGGGGTGGGGGAGACCCAGTACTTC. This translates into CASSFSGVGETQYF.

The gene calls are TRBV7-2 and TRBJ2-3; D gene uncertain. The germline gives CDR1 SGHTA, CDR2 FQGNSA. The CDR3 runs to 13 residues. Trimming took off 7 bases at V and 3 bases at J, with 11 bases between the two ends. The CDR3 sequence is CASTPQETDTQYF. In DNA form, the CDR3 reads TGTGCCAGCACCCCCCAGGAGACAGATACGCAGTATTTT.

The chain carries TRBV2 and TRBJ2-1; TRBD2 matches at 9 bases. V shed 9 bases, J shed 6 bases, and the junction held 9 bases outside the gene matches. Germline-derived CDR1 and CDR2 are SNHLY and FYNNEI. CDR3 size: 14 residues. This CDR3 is CASRTGTSCNEQFF. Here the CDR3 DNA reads TGTGCCAGTAGAACCGGGACTAGCTGCAATGAGCAGTTCTTC. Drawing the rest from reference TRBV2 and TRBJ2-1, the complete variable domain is EPEVTQTPSHQVTQMGQEVILRCVPISNHLYFYWYRQILGQKVEFLVSFYNNEISEKSEIFDDQFSVERPDGSNFTLKIRSTKLEDSAMYFCASRTGTSCNEQFFGPGTRLTVL.

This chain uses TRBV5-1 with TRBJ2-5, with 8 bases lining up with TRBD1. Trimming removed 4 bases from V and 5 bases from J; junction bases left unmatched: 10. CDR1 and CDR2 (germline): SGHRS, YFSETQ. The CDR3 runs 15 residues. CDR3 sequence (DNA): TGCGCCAGCAGCGGCCCCCTGGACAGGGCCGAGACCCAGTACTTC. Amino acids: CASSGPLDRAETQYF.

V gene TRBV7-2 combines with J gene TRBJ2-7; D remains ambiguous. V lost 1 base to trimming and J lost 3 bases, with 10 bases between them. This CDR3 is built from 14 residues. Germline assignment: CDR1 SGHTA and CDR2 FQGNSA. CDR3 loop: CASSLVLLSYEQYF. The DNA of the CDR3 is TGTGCCAGCAGCTTAGTTCTTCTGAGCTACGAGCAGTACTTC.

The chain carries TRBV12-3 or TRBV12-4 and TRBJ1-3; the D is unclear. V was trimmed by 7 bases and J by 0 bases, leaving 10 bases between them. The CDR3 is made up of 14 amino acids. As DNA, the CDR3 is TGTGCCAGCAACGGAATAAACTCTGGAAACACCATATATTTT. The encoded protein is CASNGINSGNTIYF.

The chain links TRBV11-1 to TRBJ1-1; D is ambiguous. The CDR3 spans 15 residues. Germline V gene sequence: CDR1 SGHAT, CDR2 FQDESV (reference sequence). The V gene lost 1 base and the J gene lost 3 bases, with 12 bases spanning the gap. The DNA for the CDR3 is TGTGCCAGCAGCTTAGTTGGGGTTCCCGACACTGAAGCTTTCTTT. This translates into CASSLVGVPDTEAFF.

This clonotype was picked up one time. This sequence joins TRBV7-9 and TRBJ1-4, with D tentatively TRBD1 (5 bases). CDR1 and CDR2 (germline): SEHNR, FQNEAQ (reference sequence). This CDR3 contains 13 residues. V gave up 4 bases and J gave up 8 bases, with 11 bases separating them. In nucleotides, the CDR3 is TGTGCCAGCAGCTACGGGGGGTCCGAAAAACTGTTTTTT. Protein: CASSYGGSEKLFF.

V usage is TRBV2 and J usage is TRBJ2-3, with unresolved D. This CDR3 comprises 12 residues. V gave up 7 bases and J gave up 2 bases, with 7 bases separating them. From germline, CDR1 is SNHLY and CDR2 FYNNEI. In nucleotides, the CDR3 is TGTGCCAGCACTGCGAACACAGATACGCAGTATTTT. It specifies CASTANTDTQYF.

This chain's CDR3 is CASSLGGQAGANVLTF. DNA for the CDR3: TGTGCCAGCAGCTTAGGGGGTCAGGCTGGGGCCAACGTCCTGACTTTC. The chain recombines TRBV7-9 with TRBJ2-6; D unclear. CDR1 SEHNR and CDR2 FQNEAQ come from the germline V gene (reference sequence). With 1 base removed from V and 2 bases from J, the gap between germline ends came to 9 bases. The CDR3 spans 16 residues.

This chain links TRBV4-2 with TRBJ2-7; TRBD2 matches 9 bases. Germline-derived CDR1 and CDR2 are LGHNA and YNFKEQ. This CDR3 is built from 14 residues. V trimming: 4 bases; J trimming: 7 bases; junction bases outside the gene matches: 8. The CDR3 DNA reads TGTGCCAGCAGCCTTCGGAGGCGGGGGGGGGAGCAGTACTTC. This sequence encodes CASSLRRRGGEQYF.

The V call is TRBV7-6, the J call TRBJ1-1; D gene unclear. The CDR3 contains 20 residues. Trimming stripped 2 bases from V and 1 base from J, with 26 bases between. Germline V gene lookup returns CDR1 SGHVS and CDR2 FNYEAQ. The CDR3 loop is CASSLHPENRVGGRNTEAFF. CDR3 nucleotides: TGTGCCAGCAGCTTACACCCCGAAAATAGGGTTGGAGGTAGGAACACTGAAGCTTTCTTT.